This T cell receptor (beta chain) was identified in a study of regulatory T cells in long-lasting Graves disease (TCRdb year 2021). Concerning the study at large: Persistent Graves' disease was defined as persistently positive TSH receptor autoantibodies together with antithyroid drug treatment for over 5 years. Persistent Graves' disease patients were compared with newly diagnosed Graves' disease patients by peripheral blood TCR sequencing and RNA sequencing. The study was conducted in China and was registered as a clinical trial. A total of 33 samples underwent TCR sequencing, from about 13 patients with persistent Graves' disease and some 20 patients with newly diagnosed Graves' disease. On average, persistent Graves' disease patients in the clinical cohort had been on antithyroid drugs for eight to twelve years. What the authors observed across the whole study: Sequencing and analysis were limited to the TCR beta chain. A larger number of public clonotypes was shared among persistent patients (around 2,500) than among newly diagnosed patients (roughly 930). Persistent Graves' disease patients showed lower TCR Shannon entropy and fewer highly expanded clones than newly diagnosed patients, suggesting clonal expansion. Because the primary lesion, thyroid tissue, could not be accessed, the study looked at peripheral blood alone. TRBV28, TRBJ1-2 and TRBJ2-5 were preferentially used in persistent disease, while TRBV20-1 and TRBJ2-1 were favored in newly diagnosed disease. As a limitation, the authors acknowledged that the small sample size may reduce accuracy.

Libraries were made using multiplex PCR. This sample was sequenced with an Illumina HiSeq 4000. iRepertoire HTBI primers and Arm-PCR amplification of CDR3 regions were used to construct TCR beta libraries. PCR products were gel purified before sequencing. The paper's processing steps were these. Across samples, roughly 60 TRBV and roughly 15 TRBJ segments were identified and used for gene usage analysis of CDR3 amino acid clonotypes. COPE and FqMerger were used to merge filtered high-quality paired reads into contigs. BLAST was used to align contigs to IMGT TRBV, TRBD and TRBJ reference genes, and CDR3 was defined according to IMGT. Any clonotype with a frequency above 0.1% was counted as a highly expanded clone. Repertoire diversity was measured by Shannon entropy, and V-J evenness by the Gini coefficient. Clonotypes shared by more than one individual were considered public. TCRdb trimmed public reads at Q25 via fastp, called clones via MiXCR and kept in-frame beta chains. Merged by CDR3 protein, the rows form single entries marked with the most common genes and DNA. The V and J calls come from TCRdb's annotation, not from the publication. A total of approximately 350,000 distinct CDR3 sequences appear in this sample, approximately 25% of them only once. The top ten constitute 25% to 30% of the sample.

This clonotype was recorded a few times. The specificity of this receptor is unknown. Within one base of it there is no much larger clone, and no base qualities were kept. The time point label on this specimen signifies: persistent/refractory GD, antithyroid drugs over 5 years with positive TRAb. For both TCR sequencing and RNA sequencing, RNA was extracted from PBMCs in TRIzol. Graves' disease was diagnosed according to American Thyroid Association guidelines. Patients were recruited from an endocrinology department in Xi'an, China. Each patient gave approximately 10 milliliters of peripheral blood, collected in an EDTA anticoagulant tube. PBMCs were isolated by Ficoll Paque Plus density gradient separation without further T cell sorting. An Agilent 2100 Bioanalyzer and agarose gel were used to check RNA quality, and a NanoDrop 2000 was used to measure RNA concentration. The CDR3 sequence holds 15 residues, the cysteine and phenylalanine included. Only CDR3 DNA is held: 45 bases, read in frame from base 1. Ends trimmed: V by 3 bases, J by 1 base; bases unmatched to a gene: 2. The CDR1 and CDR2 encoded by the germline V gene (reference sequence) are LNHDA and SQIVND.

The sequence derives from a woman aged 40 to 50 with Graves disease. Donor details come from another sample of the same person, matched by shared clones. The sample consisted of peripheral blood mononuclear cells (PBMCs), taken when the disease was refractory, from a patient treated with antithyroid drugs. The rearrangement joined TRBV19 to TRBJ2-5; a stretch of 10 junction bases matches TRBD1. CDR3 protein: CASSMWTGGQETQYF. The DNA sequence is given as TGTGCCAGTAGTATGTGGACAGGGGGCCAAGAGACCCAGTACTTC.